This is a list of T cell receptor beta chains from one sample in a study of CD8 T cells in ankylosing spondylitis. TCRdb recomputed calls from the 5' RACE reads with MiXCR, one row per CDR3 protein. The sample holds 390,000 or so distinct CDR3 sequences; around 24% are singletons and the top ten take about a sixth. The material sequenced was blood, either unsorted or a sorted T cell fraction (not recorded which). The receptors here all came from a male donor with ankylosing spondylitis. Both conserved end residues are part of each CDR3. D genes are given only for firm matches. Size is omitted from some rows. Given values are once, few, many or a class for expanded clones.

J gene,clone size,D gene,V gene,CDR3 protein,CDR3 DNA
TRBJ2-5,few,-,TRBV24-1,CATSDLRLGGQETQYF,TGTGCCACCAGTGATTTGAGACTAGGAGGCCAAGAGACCCAGTACTTC
TRBJ1-5,few,-,TRBV9,CASSVGDHGYQPQHF,TGTGCCAGCAGCGTAGGAGACCATGGTTATCAGCCCCAGCATTTT
TRBJ2-5,few,-,TRBV11-2,CASSLGQEETQYF,TGTGCCAGCAGCTTAGGACAGGAAGAGACCCAGTACTTC
TRBJ2-5,-,-,TRBV5-6,CASSFVDQETQYF,TGTGCCAGCAGCTTCGTCGACCAAGAGACCCAGTACTTC
TRBJ2-7,-,TRBD2,TRBV28,CASRGYRDYSNEQYF,TGTGCCAGCAGGGGATATCGGGACTATAGCAACGAGCAGTACTTC
TRBJ2-3,-,TRBD2,TRBV29-1,CSVGLAGEGNTQYF,TGCAGCGTTGGACTAGCGGGAGAAGGGAATACGCAGTATTTT
TRBJ1-2,few,-,TRBV2,CARDGGGYGYTF,TGTGCCAGGGACGGGGGCGGATATGGCTACACCTTC
TRBJ2-1,few,-,TRBV5-1,CASSPTVGGQFF,TGCGCCAGCAGTCCGACGGTGGGGGGGCAGTTCTTC
TRBJ2-2,-,-,TRBV4-1,CASSQDQHRLNTGELFF,TGCGCCAGCAGCCAAGATCAACACCGCCTAAACACCGGGGAGCTGTTTTTT
TRBJ2-7,few,-,TRBV20-1,CSARTETAYEQYF,TGCAGTGCGAGGACGGAGACCGCCTACGAGCAGTACTTC
TRBJ2-1,few,TRBD2,TRBV30,CACILSGINEQFF,TGTGCCTGTATCCTTAGCGGGATCAATGAGCAGTTCTTC
TRBJ1-1,-,-,TRBV5-1,CASSLLGRETEAFF,TGCGCCAGCAGCTTGTTGGGACGGGAGACTGAAGCTTTCTTT
TRBJ2-1,-,TRBD2,TRBV11-2,CASSPTSGTAGEQFF,TGTGCCAGCAGCCCAACTAGCGGGACCGCTGGTGAGCAGTTCTTC
TRBJ2-1,-,-,TRBV5-1,CASSLNGGANEQFF,TGCGCCAGCAGCTTGAACGGGGGAGCGAATGAGCAGTTCTTC
TRBJ2-1,-,-,TRBV10-1,CASSEEGFAAWHEQFF,TGCGCCAGCAGTGAGGAGGGATTTGCGGCATGGCATGAGCAGTTCTTC
TRBJ2-7,-,TRBD2,TRBV3-1,CASSQALAGGREQYF,TGTGCCAGCAGCCAAGCCCTAGCGGGAGGGCGCGAGCAGTACTTC
TRBJ2-1,-,TRBD1,TRBV15,CATRTGWNEQFF,TGTGCCACTCGGACAGGGTGGAATGAGCAGTTCTTC
TRBJ2-3,-,TRBD2,TRBV5-1,CASSFSGRLAGGVDTQYF,TGCGCCAGCAGCTTTAGCGGAAGACTAGCGGGAGGAGTCGATACGCAGTATTTT
TRBJ2-1,-,TRBD2,TRBV5-5,CASSSLAGVDEQFF,TGTGCCAGCAGCTCTCTAGCGGGAGTCGATGAGCAGTTCTTC
TRBJ1-1,-,TRBD1,TRBV28,CASSSGQAEAFF,TGTGCCAGCAGTTCCGGACAGGCTGAAGCTTTCTTT
TRBJ2-2,many,TRBD1,TRBV12-3/TRBV12-4,CASSFSDRVGELFF,TGTGCCAGCAGTTTTTCCGACAGGGTCGGGGAGCTGTTTTTT
TRBJ2-1,-,TRBD2,TRBV10-3,CAISFTSGSINEQFF,TGTGCCATCAGCTTTACTAGCGGGAGCATCAATGAGCAGTTCTTC
TRBJ2-1,few,TRBD1,TRBV29-1,CSGETGVTEQFF,TGCAGCGGCGAGACAGGGGTAACTGAGCAGTTCTTC
TRBJ1-4,-,TRBD1,TRBV5-1,CASTRQGFSNEKLFF,TGCGCCAGTACAAGACAGGGGTTCTCTAATGAAAAACTGTTTTTT
TRBJ2-1,few,TRBD2,TRBV6-1,CASSPATGTSYEQFF,TGTGCCAGCAGCCCGGCGACCGGGACTAGTTATGAGCAGTTCTTC
TRBJ2-7,-,TRBD1,TRBV29-1,CSVGQGSHHEQYF,TGCAGCGTTGGACAGGGGTCTCACCACGAGCAGTACTTC
TRBJ2-4,few,TRBD1,TRBV12-3/TRBV12-4,CASSRDRLAKNIQYF,TGTGCCAGCAGTCGGGACAGACTAGCCAAAAACATTCAGTACTTC
TRBJ1-5,-,-,TRBV7-2,CASSLGTLNQPQHF,TGTGCCAGCAGCTTAGGGACGCTCAATCAGCCCCAGCATTTT
TRBJ2-1,-,TRBD2,TRBV11-2,CASSPTLGHGGNEQFF,TGTGCCAGCAGCCCGACCCTGGGGCACGGGGGGAATGAGCAGTTCTTC
TRBJ2-1,few,TRBD2,TRBV7-2,CASSLQSGMAYNEQFF,TGTGCCAGCAGCTTACAAAGCGGGATGGCCTACAATGAGCAGTTCTTC
TRBJ2-7,few,TRBD2,TRBV11-3,CASSPGTSGFYEQYF,TGTGCCAGCAGCCCCGGGACTAGCGGATTCTACGAGCAGTACTTC
TRBJ2-1,-,TRBD2,TRBV20-1,CSASRTSGSNNEQFF,TGCAGTGCTAGCCGGACTAGCGGGAGTAACAATGAGCAGTTCTTC
TRBJ2-7,few,TRBD1,TRBV2,CASSLQGPYISYEQYF,TGTGCCAGCAGTTTACAGGGGCCCTATATCTCCTACGAGCAGTACTTC
TRBJ1-1,many,TRBD1,TRBV18,CASSSVQGATEAFF,TGTGCCAGCTCGTCGGTTCAGGGGGCGACTGAAGCTTTCTTT
TRBJ2-7,-,-,TRBV30,CAWSRGVLYEQYF,TGTGCCTGGAGTCGTGGGGTTCTCTACGAGCAGTACTTC
TRBJ2-5,-,-,TRBV15,CATSREKSLMETQYF,TGTGCCACCAGCAGAGAGAAGAGTCTGATGGAGACCCAGTACTTC
TRBJ1-4,few,-,TRBV4-3,CASSQDQRGGIRKLFF,TGCGCCAGCAGCCAAGATCAGAGGGGGGGTATCCGAAAACTGTTTTTT
TRBJ2-5,-,-,TRBV5-1,CASSQGLHEGETQYF,TGCGCCAGCAGCCAAGGGCTTCATGAGGGGGAGACCCAGTACTTC
TRBJ1-1,-,TRBD1,TRBV20-1,CSASGTVPTEAFF,TGCAGTGCCAGCGGGACAGTCCCCACTGAAGCTTTCTTT
TRBJ2-1,many,TRBD2,TRBV6-1,CASTGREVYNEQFF,TGTGCCAGCACGGGGCGGGAGGTCTACAATGAGCAGTTCTTC
TRBJ2-2,-,-,TRBV7-7,CASSLGLAGELFF,TGTGCTAGCAGCTTAGGCCTAGCCGGGGAGCTGTTTTTT
TRBJ2-2,-,-,TRBV7-3,CASSSPTRAGELFF,TGTGCCAGCAGCTCCCCAACTAGAGCCGGGGAGCTGTTTTTT
TRBJ1-5,few,TRBD1,TRBV6-1,CANRKDRGLRAQHF,TGTGCCAACAGAAAGGACAGGGGGCTTAGGGCCCAGCATTTT
TRBJ2-5,-,-,TRBV7-8,CASSLGRIRETQYF,TGTGCCAGCAGCTTAGGACGAATACGGGAGACCCAGTACTTC
TRBJ2-7,few,TRBD1,TRBV5-4,CASSLGGRGSYEQYF,TGTGCCAGCAGCTTGGGTGGCAGGGGGTCCTACGAGCAGTACTTC
TRBJ2-7,-,-,TRBV7-9,CASSLEGLGRYEQYF,TGTGCCAGCAGCTTAGAGGGCTTGGGACGCTACGAGCAGTACTTC
TRBJ2-1,-,-,TRBV19,CASRRGAGLNEQFF,TGTGCCAGTAGAAGGGGGGCTGGCCTGAATGAGCAGTTCTTC
TRBJ2-2,-,TRBD2,TRBV28,CAIGTSGRVSTGELFF,TGTGCCATAGGCACTAGCGGGAGGGTGAGCACCGGGGAGCTGTTTTTT
TRBJ2-7,few,-,TRBV12-3/TRBV12-4,CASRENREDEQYF,TGTGCCAGCAGAGAAAACAGGGAGGACGAGCAGTACTTC
TRBJ2-2,-,-,TRBV12-3/TRBV12-4,CASSFVSNTGELFF,TGTGCCAGCAGTTTCGTCAGCAACACCGGGGAGCTGTTTTTT
TRBJ1-6,-,TRBD1,TRBV11-2,CASRSRFGTGDRNPNSPLHF,TGTGCCAGCAGATCAAGGTTCGGGACAGGGGACCGTAATCCTAATTCACCCCTCCACTTT
TRBJ1-2,-,-,TRBV6-5,CASSYEGAPFFYGYTF,TGTGCCAGCAGTTACGAAGGGGCTCCTTTCTTCTATGGCTACACCTTC
TRBJ1-1,-,-,TRBV5-1,CASSLAGAANTEAFF,TGCGCCAGCAGCTTGGCCGGGGCCGCGAACACTGAAGCTTTCTTT
TRBJ2-7,few,-,TRBV5-1,CASSEDGTIYEQYF,TGCGCCAGCAGCGAGGACGGGACGATCTACGAGCAGTACTTC
TRBJ2-1,many,-,TRBV28,CASSALGVREYNEQFF,TGTGCCAGCAGTGCCCTCGGGGTACGGGAGTACAATGAGCAGTTCTTC
TRBJ2-5,-,TRBD2,TRBV6-2/TRBV6-3,CASSYPTSGRETQYF,TGTGCCAGCAGTTACCCGACTAGCGGGAGAGAGACCCAGTACTTC
TRBJ2-2,-,-,TRBV2,CASSGGQNTGELFF,TGTGCCAGCAGTGGGGGACAGAACACCGGGGAGCTGTTTTTT
TRBJ1-2,-,TRBD1,TRBV9,CASSASTGVYGYTF,TGTGCCAGCAGCGCGTCGACAGGGGTCTATGGCTACACCTTC
TRBJ2-3,few,-,TRBV10-2,CASSESGATSQYF,TGCGCCAGCAGTGAGTCGGGAGCCACATCGCAGTATTTT